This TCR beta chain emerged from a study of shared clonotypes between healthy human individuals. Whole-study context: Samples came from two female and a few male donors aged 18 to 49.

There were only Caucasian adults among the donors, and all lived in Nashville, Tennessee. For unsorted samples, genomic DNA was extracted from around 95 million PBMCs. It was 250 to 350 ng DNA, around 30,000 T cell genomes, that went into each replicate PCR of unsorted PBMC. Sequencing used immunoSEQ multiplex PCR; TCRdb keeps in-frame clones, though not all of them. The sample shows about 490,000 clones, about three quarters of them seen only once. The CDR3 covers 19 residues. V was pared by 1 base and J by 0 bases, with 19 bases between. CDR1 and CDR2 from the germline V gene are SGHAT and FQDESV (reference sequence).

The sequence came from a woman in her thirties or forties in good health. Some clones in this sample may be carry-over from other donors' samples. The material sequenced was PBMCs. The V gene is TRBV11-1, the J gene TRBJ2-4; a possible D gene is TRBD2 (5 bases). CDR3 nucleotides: TGTGCCAGCAGCTTAGAGGGTAGTCCGGGGTCACTAGCCAAAAACATTCAGTACTTC. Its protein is CASSLEGSPGSLAKNIQYF.